A selection of T cell receptor beta chains follows, all from one sample in a study of CD8 T cells in Susac syndrome. TCRdb reprocessed the immunoSEQ multiplex PCR reads via MiXCR and lists one record per CDR3 protein. The sample shows approximately 130,000 distinct CDR3 sequences, around 90% of them seen only once. Source material: CD8+ T cells from PBMCs. All receptors derive from a human donor with multiple sclerosis. Both conserved end residues are part of each CDR3. The order of the fields is D gene, V gene, clone size, J gene, CDR3 DNA, CDR3 protein. A D gene is named only where the DNA matches it firmly. Size values are once, few and many counts, or a class for expanded clones, and some rows have none.

D: NA; V: TRBV30; size: once; J: TRBJ2-7; DNA: TGTGCCTGGAGTCCTGGCGGTGGAGACGAGCAGTACTTC; CDR3: CAWSPGGGDEQYF
D: TRBD1; V: TRBV27; size: NA; J: TRBJ2-1; DNA: TGTGCCAGCAAACGGGGACAGGGGTTATACAATGAGCAGTTCTTC; CDR3: CASKRGQGLYNEQFF
D: NA; V: TRBV2; size: once; J: TRBJ1-1; DNA: TGTGCCAGCAGTCTTACATGGTTCGAAGCTTTCTTT; CDR3: CASSLTWFEAFF
D: NA; V: TRBV9; size: NA; J: TRBJ2-7; DNA: TGTACCCCCTGCGAGGGCTCCTACGAGCAGTACTTC; CDR3: CTPCEGSYEQYF
D: NA; V: TRBV9; size: NA; J: TRBJ1-1; DNA: TGTGCCAGCAGCTTCGGGGGAGGGGGGATTAACACTGAAGCTTTCTTT; CDR3: CASSFGGGGINTEAFF
D: TRBD2; V: TRBV28; size: once; J: TRBJ2-3; DNA: TGTGCCAGCAGTGGAAGACTAGCGGATAGCACAGATACGCAGTATTTT; CDR3: CASSGRLADSTDTQYF
D: NA; V: TRBV3-1; size: NA; J: TRBJ2-5; DNA: TGTGCCAGCAGCCCTTGGGAAGCGGGCCTCGAGACCCAGTACTTC; CDR3: CASSPWEAGLETQYF
D: TRBD1; V: TRBV15; size: NA; J: TRBJ1-1; DNA: TGTGCCACCAGCAGTCAGGGGGTGCGTGGAGCTTTCTTT; CDR3: CATSSQGVRGAFF
D: TRBD1; V: TRBV4-1; size: NA; J: TRBJ1-2; DNA: TGCGCCAGCAGCCCTCCTGGGACAGTGGATGGCTACACCTTC; CDR3: CASSPPGTVDGYTF
D: NA; V: TRBV3-1; size: NA; J: TRBJ1-1; DNA: TGTGCCAGCAGATCGTTGTTCACTGAAGCTTTCTTT; CDR3: CASRSLFTEAFF
D: NA; V: TRBV7-6; size: NA; J: TRBJ2-1; DNA: TGTGCCAGCGCAGGGAGCCACAATGAGCAGTTCTTC; CDR3: CASAGSHNEQFF
D: NA; V: TRBV6-5; size: NA; J: TRBJ1-3; DNA: TGTGCCAGCAGCCCCGAAGACGTTGGAAACACCATATATTTT; CDR3: CASSPEDVGNTIYF
D: NA; V: TRBV30; size: NA; J: TRBJ2-3; DNA: TGTGCCTGGAGTGTAGGCCAGGGTACGCAGTATTTT; CDR3: CAWSVGQGTQYF
D: NA; V: TRBV6-5; size: NA; J: TRBJ2-1; DNA: TGTGCCAGCAGTTACCTATCCCTCGCGCAGCAGTTCTTC; CDR3: CASSYLSLAQQFF
D: NA; V: TRBV24-1; size: NA; J: TRBJ2-7; DNA: TGTGCCACCAGTGATTTAAAGGCTCCCCTCTACGAGCAGTACTTC; CDR3: CATSDLKAPLYEQYF
D: NA; V: TRBV24-1; size: NA; J: TRBJ2-1; DNA: TGTGCCACCAGTGATTCTAACAGTGCGGTCAATGAGCAGTTCTTC; CDR3: CATSDSNSAVNEQFF
D: NA; V: TRBV18; size: NA; J: TRBJ2-5; DNA: TGTGCCAGCACCACCACGGGAAACCAAGAGACCCAGTACTTC; CDR3: CASTTTGNQETQYF